This T cell receptor (beta chain) emerged from a study of blood T cells in healthy people across ages. This clonotype was observed a few times. What it binds is unknown. Germline V gene lookup returns CDR1 SQVTM and CDR2 ANQGSEA. This CDR3 comprises 12 residues. Sample-barcoded 5' priming and a J-beta primer mix drove a second PCR of about 6 to 11 cycles. In TCRdb, the 5' RACE reads were re-called with MiXCR into one record per CDR3 protein. The sample carries nearly 1 million distinct CDR3 sequences, roughly 50% recorded once. Findings and caveats of the study: Estimates based on one million T cells were treated as lower bounds. It was the long-lived donors that had more naive CD4+ cells and higher diversity than aged donors. Across samples, TCR beta diversity tracked strongly with naive T cell percentage. It was not known whether donors were CMV positive (a possible confounder of expanded clonotype changes).

The sequenced material came from blood. The rearrangement joins TRBV29-1 to TRBJ1-4, with D perhaps given as TRBD1 or TRBD2 (5 bases each). The last part of the DNA fits TRBJ2-2 better; the J call may be wrong. The receptor's source is a woman aged 55 to 70 in good health. The DNA of the CDR3 is TGCAGCGTTGATGTGGGGGACCAGGAGCTGTTTTTT. This encodes CSVDVGDQELFF.